One sample yielded the 30 T cell receptor beta chains listed below, sequenced in a study of blood T cells in healthy people across ages. A second PCR, run for roughly 7 to 11 cycles, used a sample-barcoded 5' primer plus a J-beta primer mix. MiXCR was run by TCRdb on the 5' RACE reads, yielding one entry per CDR3 protein. The sample consists of about 1,500,000 distinct CDR3 sequences, roughly 40% of them appearing once. Sample: blood. All receptors come from a woman under 30 in good health.

This clonotype came up a few times. The CDR3 reads CASRARDRETGELFF. The CDR3 nucleotides are TGTGCCAGCAGGGCCAGGGATAGGGAAACCGGGGAGCTGTTTTTT. V usage is TRBV6-5 and J usage is TRBJ2-2; tentatively, D is TRBD1 (5 bases). V lost 6 bases to trimming and J lost 5 bases, with 16 bases between them. Germline values: CDR1 MNHEY, CDR2 SVGAGI. This CDR3 has 15 amino acids.

This chain joins TRBV10-2 and TRBJ2-2; weak D call: TRBD2 (6 bases). CDR1 and CDR2 (germline): WSHSY, SAAADI. The ends were cut back, 7 bases at V and 4 bases at J, with 10 bases in the middle. This CDR3 comprises 13 residues. CDR3 bases: TGCGCCAGCAAACTGCGGGGCACCGGGGAGCTGTTTTTT. Protein product: CASKLRGTGELFF.

V and J are TRBV7-2 and TRBJ2-2; D perhaps matches TRBD1 (5 bases). CDR1 and CDR2 from the germline V gene are SGHTA and FQGNSA. V was trimmed by 1 base and J by 7 bases, leaving 13 bases between them. CDR3 length: 15 amino acids. The CDR3 sequence is CASSLEGPSGGELFF. CDR3 DNA: TGTGCCAGCAGCTTAGAGGGGCCTAGTGGCGGGGAGCTGTTTTTT.

V gene TRBV5-1 combines with J gene TRBJ2-4, with D possibly matching TRBD2 (7 bases). The V end was cut by 4 bases, the J end by 4 bases, with 18 bases between. CDR1 is SGHRS, CDR2 YFSETQ, per germline. The CDR3 has 16 residues. The CDR3 protein is CASSQGRGGLKNIQYF. For the CDR3, the DNA is TGCGCCAGCAGCCAGGGACGCGGGGGCCTAAAAAACATTCAGTACTTC.

This chain connects TRBV12-5 to TRBJ2-3; 8 bases align to TRBD1. CDR3 length equals 15 residues. J was trimmed by 1 base and V by 5 bases; bases with no gene match: 5. Germline values: CDR1 LGHNT, CDR2 FRNRAP. CDR3 nucleotides: TGTGCTAGTGGTGCGCAGGGACAGGGCACAGATACGCAGTATTTT. Its translation: CASGAQGQGTDTQYF.

This chain links TRBV3-1 with TRBJ1-2; 7 bases fit TRBD1. The CDR3 runs 16 residues. The junction had 14 bases not matched to a gene; V was cut back by 2 bases and J by 8 bases. Germline V gene sequence: CDR1 LGHDT, CDR2 YNNKEL (reference sequence). The CDR3 here is CASSQSDRDASGGYTF. In DNA form, the CDR3 reads TGTGCCAGCAGCCAATCCGACAGGGACGCTTCGGGGGGCTACACCTTC.

With respect to this clonotype: An end of the junction differs from the germline gene, which may be a read error. As DNA, the CDR3 is TGCGCCAGCAGCTTGGCCCAGAGCACAGATGCGCAGTATTTT. Residues: CASSLAQSTDAQYF. J is TRBJ2-3 and V is TRBV5-1; D remains unclear. The CDR3 covers 14 residues. From germline, CDR1 is SGHRS and CDR2 YFSETQ. The variable domain in full, completed from reference TRBV5-1 and TRBJ2-3, reads KAGVTQTPRYLIKTRGQQVTLSCSPISGHRSVSWYQQTPGQGLQFLFEYFSETQRNKGNFPGRFSGRQFSNSRSEMNVSTLELGDSALYLCASSLAQSTDAQYFGPGTRLTVL.

With respect to this clonotype: Being one base from a much bigger clone, this may be a read error. This rearrangement joins TRBV29-1 to TRBJ2-1, with a possible D match to TRBD2 (6 bases). Trimming cost V 7 bases and J 3 bases, with 16 bases left between them. Germline V lookup: CDR1 SQVTM, CDR2 ANQGSEA. This CDR3 is built from 14 residues. The CDR3 DNA follows: TGCAGCGCGAGGGAGGTCCTCGGCTACAATGAGCAGTTCTTC. Its protein product is CSAREVLGYNEQFF.

This sequence joins TRBV6-1 and TRBJ1-4; D remains unclear. The CDR3 has 14 amino acids. With 6 bases removed from V and 7 bases from J, the gap between germline ends came to 15 bases. Germline values: CDR1 MNHNS, CDR2 SASEGT. The CDR3 reads CASRRSRKSEKLFF. CDR3 nucleotides: TGTGCCAGCAGGCGATCCCGAAAGAGTGAAAAACTGTTTTTT.

This rearrangement joins TRBV18 to TRBJ1-6; 7 bases are shared with TRBD1. This CDR3 is built from 14 residues. V lost 3 bases and J lost 8; bases outside the gene matches: 4. In germline, CDR1 is KGHSH, CDR2 LQKENI. The CDR3 sequence: CASSPRTGDSPLHF. CDR3 DNA: TGTGCCAGCTCACCGCGGACAGGCGATTCACCCCTCCACTTT. The variable domain in full, completed from reference TRBV18 and TRBJ1-6, reads NAGVMQNPRHLVRRRGQEARLRCSPMKGHSHVYWYRQLPEEGLKFMVYLQKENIIDESGMPKERFSAEFPKEGPSILRIQQVVRGDSAAYFCASSPRTGDSPLHFGNGTRLTVT.

In this sample, this clonotype turned up many times. Mismatch with germline at one junction end may stem from a read error. The chain employs TRBV5-1 and TRBJ2-3, with D possibly being TRBD2 (7 bases). Germline CDR1 reads SGHRS; CDR2 reads YFSETQ. This CDR3 contains 15 residues. In DNA, the CDR3 is TGTGCCAGCAGTCTAGGGGGGGTTAGCACAGATACGCAGTATTTT. It is translated as CASSLGGVSTDTQYF.

The chain links TRBV4-1 to TRBJ2-3, with TRBD2 matching over 8 bases. J gave up 1 base and V 1 base, and 4 bases lay outside the gene matches. CDR1 MGHRA and CDR2 YSYEKL come from the germline V gene. The CDR3 covers 16 residues. The chain's CDR3 is CASSQAGREGTDTQYF. The DNA of the CDR3 is TGCGCCAGCAGCCAAGCGGGGCGGGAGGGCACAGATACGCAGTATTTT.

This clonotype has just a few counts. This rearrangement joins TRBV4-1 to TRBJ2-2; D is possibly TRBD2 (6 bases). V lost 4 bases to trimming and J lost 7 bases, with 10 bases between them. The CDR3 is made up of 13 amino acids. Germline V lookup: CDR1 MGHRA, CDR2 YSYEKL. CDR3 residues: CASSPQEGGELFF. CDR3 DNA: TGCGCCAGCAGCCCACAGGAGGGCGGGGAGCTGTTTTTT.

The rearrangement links TRBV28 to TRBJ1-2; possible D gene TRBD1, 5 bases. Germline V lookup: CDR1 MDHEN, CDR2 SYDVKM. This CDR3 spans 15 amino acids. Trimming removed 3 bases from V and 8 bases from J, with 19 bases in between. The DNA of the CDR3 is TGTGCCAGCAGTTTGGGAGGGCAGGGATCGGGAGGCTACACCTTC. This sequence encodes CASSLGGQGSGGYTF.

Regarding this clonotype: One base away lies a much larger clone, so this may be a sequencing read error. The J gene is TRBJ2-7, the V gene TRBV6-1; 8 nucleotides match TRBD1. The CDR3 has 14 amino acids. CDR1 and CDR2 from the germline V gene are MNHNS and SASEGT. The V and J ends lost 8 bases and 0 bases, in that order; junction bases with no gene match: 6. CDR3 residues: CASGRDRSSYEQYF. DNA for the CDR3: TGTGCCAGCGGCCGGGACAGGAGCTCCTACGAGCAGTACTTC.

The CDR3 here is CASSSFSGRLDEQYF. CDR3 in DNA: TGTGCCAGCAGCTCCTTCAGCGGGAGACTGGATGAGCAGTACTTC. The chain recombines TRBV7-9 with TRBJ2-1, with 8 bases matching TRBD2. The J call may be incorrect, as the DNA end agrees better with TRBJ2-7. Germline V lookup: CDR1 SEHNR, CDR2 FQNEAQ (reference sequence). This CDR3 contains 15 residues.

V is TRBV18 and J is TRBJ2-7, with 7 bases lining up with TRBD1. J lost 3 bases, V lost 9 bases, and 8 bases had no gene match. The CDR3 is 13 residues long. CDR1 KGHSH and CDR2 LQKENI come from the germline V gene. The CDR3 DNA is TGTGCCAGTGCCCTAGGGACAGTCTACGAGCAGTACTTC. The encoded protein is CASALGTVYEQYF.

The chain has TRBV6-2 or TRBV6-3 and TRBJ2-3, with 11 positions matching TRBD2. Germline-derived CDR1 and CDR2 are MNHEY and SVGEGT. V lost 4 bases to trimming and J lost 7 bases; unmatched junction nucleotides: 7. The CDR3 has 15 residues. CDR3 in DNA: TGTGCCAGCAGTTCGGGGACTAGCGGCTACAATACGCAGTATTTT. Residues: CASSSGTSGYNTQYF.

The chain is built from TRBV28 and TRBJ2-5, with 10 bases lining up with TRBD2. The CDR3 has 17 amino acids. CDR1 is MDHEN, CDR2 SYDVKM, per germline. The J segment lost 5 bases and the V segment lost 1 base, leaving 10 bases of the junction unmatched. CDR3 sequence (DNA): TGTGCCAGCAGTTTATACCTAGCGGGGGAGGTTAGCGAGACCCAGTACTTC. Amino acids: CASSLYLAGEVSETQYF.

This clonotype turned up a few times. This chain links TRBV12-3 or TRBV12-4 with TRBJ2-7; TRBD1 is a possible D gene (8 bases). Trimming removed 5 bases from V and 6 bases from J, with 20 bases in between. The CDR3 consists of 15 residues. The CDR3: CASSTLRDRTSEQYF. CDR3 bases: TGTGCCAGCAGTACCCTCCGGGACAGGACTAGCGAGCAGTACTTC.

This clonotype occurred a few times. In nucleotides, the CDR3 is TGCAGTGCCCAGGCCGGGGGGACCCTAGCCAAAAACATTCAGTACTTC. It translates to CSAQAGGTLAKNIQYF. This chain connects TRBV20-1 to TRBJ2-4, with 7 bases matching TRBD2. Trimming took 6 bases from V and 0 from J; bases not matched to a gene: 11. There are 16 residues in the CDR3. Germline CDR1 DFQATT, CDR2 SNEGSKA (reference sequence).

The J gene is TRBJ2-7, the V gene TRBV7-9; D assignment may be TRBD1 or TRBD2 (6 bases each). This CDR3 spans 15 amino acids. V lost 0 bases, J lost 5 bases, and 14 bases lay in between. CDR1 is SEHNR and CDR2 is FQNEAQ in the germline V gene (reference sequence). This CDR3 is CASSLAAGGPDEQYF. Here the CDR3 DNA reads TGTGCCAGCAGCTTAGCTGCCGGGGGCCCAGACGAGCAGTACTTC. The full variable domain, in which reference TRBV7-9 and TRBJ2-7 provide the parts outside the CDR3, is DTGVSQNPRHKITKRGQNVTFRCDPISEHNRLYWYRQTLGQGPEFLTYFQNEAQLEKSRLLSDRFSAERPKGSFSTLEIQRTEQGDSAMYLCASSLAAGGPDEQYFGPGTRLTVT.

This chain uses TRBV9 with TRBJ2-4; unclear D gene. Germline CDR1 is SGDLS and CDR2 is YYNGEE. V lost 0 bases and J lost 8, with 9 bases in between. The CDR3 loop spans 13 amino acids. The CDR3 region is CASSVVWDDIQYF. The CDR3, as DNA: TGTGCCAGCAGCGTAGTGTGGGATGACATTCAGTACTTC.

A few counts support this clonotype. The J gene is TRBJ2-7, the V gene TRBV6-6; TRBD2 matches at 7 bases. CDR1 is MNHNY, CDR2 SVGAGI, per germline (reference sequence). V lost 2 bases to trimming and J lost 0 bases; unmatched junction nucleotides: 7. This CDR3 comprises 16 residues. The CDR3 DNA is TGTGCCAGCAGTTACGATCGGGGCGGGAGCTCCTACGAGCAGTACTTC. This gives the protein CASSYDRGGSSYEQYF.

The V gene is TRBV5-1, the J gene TRBJ2-1; 11 bases fit TRBD2. CDR3 size: 17 residues. The V and J ends lost 0 bases and 8 bases, in that order; junction bases with no gene match: 10. Germline CDR1 reads SGHRS; CDR2 reads YFSETQ. CDR3 DNA sequence: TGCGCCAGCAGCTTGGTAGGACTAGCGGGCGAGGGCGATGAGCAGTTCTTC. Translated: CASSLVGLAGEGDEQFF.

This clonotype was counted only a few times. The chain has TRBV7-9 and TRBJ1-2, with 7 nucleotides matching TRBD1. The CDR3 sequence is 13 residues long. In germline, CDR1 is SEHNR, CDR2 FQNEAQ (reference sequence). Trimming at V came to 5 bases and at J to 8 bases, leaving 8 bases not matched to a gene. CDR3: CASSRDSTRGYTF. CDR3 coding DNA: TGTGCCAGCAGCCGGGACAGCACTCGGGGCTACACCTTC.

This clonotype appeared a few times. The rearrangement links TRBV18 to TRBJ2-1; D call uncertain. The germline gives CDR1 KGHSH, CDR2 LQKENI. This CDR3 contains 16 residues. The ends were cut back, 3 bases at V and 0 bases at J, with 12 bases in the middle. The CDR3 region has the DNA TGTGCCAGCTCACCCCTGGCCGTTAGCTCCTACAATGAGCAGTTCTTC. Protein sequence: CASSPLAVSSYNEQFF.

The chain uses TRBV2 and TRBJ1-5; TRBD1 is a possible D gene (6 bases). Germline CDR1 SNHLY, CDR2 FYNNEI. V lost 3 bases to trimming and J lost 9 bases, with 15 bases between them. This CDR3 comprises 14 residues. The CDR3 DNA is TGTGCCAGCAGTGATAGGGGGTCTCTTATGCCCCAGCATTTT. Translating it yields CASSDRGSLMPQHF.

The V gene is TRBV6-5, the J gene TRBJ1-1; D remains ambiguous. The CDR3 loop spans 11 amino acids. With 7 bases removed from V and 6 bases from J, the gap between germline ends came to 9 bases. Germline V gene lookup returns CDR1 MNHEY and CDR2 SVGAGI. The CDR3 reads CASMSRAEAFF. Here the CDR3 DNA reads TGTGCCAGCATGTCACGAGCTGAAGCTTTCTTT.

This CDR3 reads CSATEDTEAFF. CDR3 sequence (DNA): TGCAGTGCCACAGAGGACACTGAAGCTTTCTTT. This sequence joins TRBV20-1 and TRBJ1-1; no firm D call. V shed 6 bases and J shed 3 bases, with 8 bases lying between them. Looked up from germline, CDR1 is DFQATT and CDR2 is SNEGSKA (reference sequence). This CDR3 region has 11 residues.